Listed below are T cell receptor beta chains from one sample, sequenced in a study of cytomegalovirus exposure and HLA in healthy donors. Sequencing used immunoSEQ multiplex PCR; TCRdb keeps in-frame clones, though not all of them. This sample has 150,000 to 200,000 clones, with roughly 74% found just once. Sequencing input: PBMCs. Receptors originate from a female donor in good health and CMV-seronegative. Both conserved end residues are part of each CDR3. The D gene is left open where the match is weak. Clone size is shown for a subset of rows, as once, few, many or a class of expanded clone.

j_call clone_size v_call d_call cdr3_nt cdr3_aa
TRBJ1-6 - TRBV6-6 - TGTGCCACGCGGGGGCTTGACCGTCAAAATTCACCCCTCCACTTT CATRGLDRQNSPLHF
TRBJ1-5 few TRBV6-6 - TGTGCCAGCAGTTACTCGAGTCCAGGGGCCCAGCCCCAGCATTTT CASSYSSPGAQPQHF
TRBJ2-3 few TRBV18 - TGTGCCAGCTCCCGTCTGAGTAGTCGCGGGACTACGCAGTATTTT CASSRLSSRGTTQYF
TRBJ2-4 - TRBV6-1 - TGTGCCAGCGGAGTCGGGGACATTCAGTACTTC CASGVGDIQYF
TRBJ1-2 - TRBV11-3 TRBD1 TGTGCCATCGATGACGGACAGGGGAACTCTGGCTACACCTTC CAIDDGQGNSGYTF
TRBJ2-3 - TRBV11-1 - TGTGCCAGCAGCTTAAGGAGGGGAACATGGACAGATACGCAGTATTTT CASSLRRGTWTDTQYF
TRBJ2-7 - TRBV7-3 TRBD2 TGTGCCAGCAGCTTATGGGGGGGACTAGCGGGAGACCACGAGCAGTACTTC CASSLWGGLAGDHEQYF
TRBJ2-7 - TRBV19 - TGTGCCAGTAGTATTTTTTCAGGCGGGCCCGCCTACGAGCAGTACTTC CASSIFSGGPAYEQYF
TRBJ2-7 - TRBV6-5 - TGTGCCAGCGCCGGACAGAACTCCTACGAGCAGTACTTC CASAGQNSYEQYF
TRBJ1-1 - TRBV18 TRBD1 TGTGCCAGCTCACAAACAAACCCTGGACAGGGCGACACTGAAGCTTTCTTT CASSQTNPGQGDTEAFF
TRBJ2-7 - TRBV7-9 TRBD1 TGTGCCAGCAGCTTCCCCGGACAGGGGGACTACGAGCAGTACTTC CASSFPGQGDYEQYF
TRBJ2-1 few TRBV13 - TGTGCCAGCAGCTTGACGGGAGTCGGAAGCTACAATGAGCAGTTCTTC CASSLTGVGSYNEQFF
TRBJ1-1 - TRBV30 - TGTGCCTGGAGTGTACGCGGGGGCGCGGGAGCTTTCTTT CAWSVRGGAGAFF
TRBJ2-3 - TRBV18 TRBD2 TGTGCCAGCTCACCGACGACTAGCGGATTCACAGATACGCAGTATTTT CASSPTTSGFTDTQYF
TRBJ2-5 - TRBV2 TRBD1 TGTGCCAGCAGGGCCGGGACAGGGGTTTGGGAGACCCAGTACTTC CASRAGTGVWETQYF
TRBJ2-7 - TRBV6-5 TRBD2 TGTGCCAGCAGGAGACTAGCGGGAGCTTACGAGCAGTACTTC CASRRLAGAYEQYF
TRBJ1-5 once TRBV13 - TGTGCCAGCAGCCTAACAGGACAGCCCCAGCATTTT CASSLTGQPQHF
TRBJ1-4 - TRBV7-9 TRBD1 TGTGCCAGCAGCCGGGACAGAAGTAATGAAAAACTGTTTTTT CASSRDRSNEKLFF
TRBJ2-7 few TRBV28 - TGTGCCAGCAGTTTACCGGGAGTCTCCTACGAGCAGTACTTC CASSLPGVSYEQYF
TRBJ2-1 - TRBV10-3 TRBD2 TGTGCCATCATGGGGCTAGCGGGGGCTGGTGAGCAGTTCTTC CAIMGLAGAGEQFF
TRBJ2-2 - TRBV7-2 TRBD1 TGTGCCAGCAGCGACGACAGGGGCGGCACCGGGGAGCTGTTTTTT CASSDDRGGTGELFF
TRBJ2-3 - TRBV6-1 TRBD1 TGTGCCAGCGACGGACAGGGGGTTAACACAGATACGCAGTATTTT CASDGQGVNTDTQYF
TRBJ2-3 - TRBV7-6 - TGTGCCAGCAGCTCTGAGCCTCACACAGATACGCAGTATTTT CASSSEPHTDTQYF
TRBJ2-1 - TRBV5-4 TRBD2 TGTGCCAGCAGCTTGTTAGCGGGGGCCTACAATGAGCAGTTCTTC CASSLLAGAYNEQFF
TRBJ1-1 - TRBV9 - TGTGCCAGCAGCGTCATCCCGGGAACGAACACTGAAGCTTTCTTT CASSVIPGTNTEAFF
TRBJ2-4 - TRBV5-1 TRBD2 TGCGCCAGCAGCTTTAACCGGGGGGGTAAAAACATTCAGTACTTC CASSFNRGGKNIQYF
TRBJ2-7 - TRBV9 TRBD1 TGTGCCAGCAGCGTAGACCCAGGGGGTTCCTACGAGCAGTACTTC CASSVDPGGSYEQYF
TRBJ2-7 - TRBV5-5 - TGTGCCAGCAGCTTGGTCGGAGGACACGAGCAGTACTTC CASSLVGGHEQYF
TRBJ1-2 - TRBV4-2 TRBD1 TGTGCCAGCAGCCAAGGCGGGGGGACAGCTAACTATGGCTACACCTTC CASSQGGGTANYGYTF
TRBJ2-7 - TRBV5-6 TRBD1 TGTGCCAGCAGTGAGCCGGGACAGGCCGCCGAGCAGTACTTC CASSEPGQAAEQYF
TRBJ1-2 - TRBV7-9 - TGTGCCAGCAGCCACGTCGGGGGGCGTAGTGGCTACACCTTC CASSHVGGRSGYTF
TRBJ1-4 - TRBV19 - TGTGCCAGTAAAACGGGGAGGGAAGGCGAAAAACTGTTTTTT CASKTGREGEKLFF
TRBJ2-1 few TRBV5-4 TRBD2 TGTGCCAGCAGCTTGGGGGGGACTAGTGCGGTGGGTGAGCAGTTCTTC CASSLGGTSAVGEQFF
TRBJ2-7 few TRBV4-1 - TGCGCCAGCAGCCAAGCGACTAGTAGCTCCTACGAGCAGTACTTC CASSQATSSSYEQYF
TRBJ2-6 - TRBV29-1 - TGCAGCGTTCTGGGCAGGGGCCATACCTCTGGGGCCAACGTCCTGACTTTC CSVLGRGHTSGANVLTF
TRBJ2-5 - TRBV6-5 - TGTGCCAGCAGCCGCGACAGGGGAGGGCAAGAGACCCAGTACTTC CASSRDRGGQETQYF
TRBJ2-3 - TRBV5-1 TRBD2 TGCGCCAGCAGCTTGGCCGGACTAGCGGGGGGCACAGATACGCAGTATTTT CASSLAGLAGGTDTQYF
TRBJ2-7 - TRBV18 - TGTGCCAGCTCACCCAGCACGGGTTCCTACGAGCAGTACTTC CASSPSTGSYEQYF
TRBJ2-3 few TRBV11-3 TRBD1 TGTGCCAGCAGCTTTGACTTCGCCAGACAGGGGGCGCAGTCGGCAGATACGCAGTATTTT CASSFDFARQGAQSADTQYF
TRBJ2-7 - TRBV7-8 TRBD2 TGTGCCAGCAGCTTAGGGGGACTAGCGGGAGTCTACGAGCAGTACTTC CASSLGGLAGVYEQYF
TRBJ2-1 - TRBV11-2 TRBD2 TGTGCCAGCAGACCACTAGCGGGAGTAGGCAATGAGCAGTTCTTC CASRPLAGVGNEQFF
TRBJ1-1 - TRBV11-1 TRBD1 TGTGCCAGCAGCTTAGGGGCCCAGGGGGATGTTGAAGCTTTCTTT CASSLGAQGDVEAFF
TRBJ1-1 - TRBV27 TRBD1 TGTGCCAGCAGTCGAACAACACAGGGGAGCACTGAAGCTTTCTTT CASSRTTQGSTEAFF
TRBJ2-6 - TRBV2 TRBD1 TGTGCCAGCCCAGGCTTAAACCGGGACAGCCCCTCTGGGGCCAACGTCCTGACTTTC CASPGLNRDSPSGANVLTF